These 28 T cell receptor beta chains were all obtained from the same sample, sequenced in a study of CD8+CD57+ T cells in acquired aplastic anemia. Genomic DNA, serving as template, underwent TCR beta VDJ and CDR3 profiling. TCRdb called the reads again in MiXCR, with one record for every CDR3 protein. The sample lists 160,000 or so distinct CDR3 sequences, 40% to 60% occurring once. In patients chosen for sequencing, flow cytometry had shown CD8+CD57+ cell expansion. The source material was sorted CD4+, CD8+, or CD8+CD57+ T cells (not recorded which) from PBMCs. The receptors were gathered from a human donor with aplastic anemia.

The table lists this clonotype with a few counts. The chain joins TRBV29-1 to TRBJ2-2, with unresolved D. The CDR3 extends over 11 amino acids. V lost 6 bases, J lost 7 bases, and 9 bases lay in between. Germline CDR1 reads SQVTM; CDR2 reads ANQGSEA. In DNA, the CDR3 is TGCAGCGTAGGTGTTCACGGGGAGCTGTTTTTT. Protein: CSVGVHGELFF.

The rearrangement joins TRBV19 to TRBJ2-7, with D possibly matching TRBD1 (5 bases). Germline V gene lookup returns CDR1 LNHDA and CDR2 SQIVND (reference sequence). The ends were cut back, 6 bases at V and 2 bases at J, with 14 bases in the middle. This CDR3 is built from 14 residues. The CDR3 sequence: CASSQTGSTYEQYF. CDR3 coding DNA: TGTGCCAGTAGCCAAACAGGATCAACCTACGAGCAGTACTTC.

In regard to this clonotype: One end of the junction fails to match germline, which may point to a read error. The rearrangement links TRBV15 to TRBJ2-7; D unclear. The CDR3 totals 11 residues. CDR1 and CDR2 from the germline V gene are LNHNV and YYDKDF (reference sequence). This CDR3 reads CATSSAYEQYF. The DNA of the CDR3 is TGTGCCACCAGCTCCGCCTACGAGCAGTACTTT.

About this clonotype: A much larger clone lies a single base off, so this may be a read error. In this CDR3 the conserved last residue, phenylalanine or tryptophan, is missing, so a read error is likely. The chain joins TRBV18 to TRBJ2-5; D not certain. CDR1 and CDR2 from the germline V gene are KGHSH and LQKENI. The CDR3 runs 12 residues. V lost 2 bases, J lost 5 bases, and 6 bases lay in between. The CDR3 sequence is CASSPGDETQYL. CDR3 DNA: TGTGCCAGCTCACCAGGGGATGAGACCCAGTACCTC.

There are many counts of this clonotype. The genes are TRBV6-1 and TRBJ1-2, with 11 bases matching TRBD1. Germline lookup yields CDR1 MNHNS and CDR2 SASEGT. J gave up 6 bases and V 7 bases, and 10 bases lay outside the gene matches. The CDR3 extends over 15 amino acids. The CDR3 DNA sequence: TGTGCCAGCATTCCCGGACAGGGGGCAGGAAATGGCTACACCTTC. Translated: CASIPGQGAGNGYTF.

This chain connects TRBV10-3 to TRBJ2-3; 8 bases match TRBD2. The CDR3 sequence is 15 residues long. CDR1 and CDR2 from the germline V gene are ENHRY and SYGVKD. Trimming took 11 bases from V and 0 from J; bases not matched to a gene: 10. CDR3 residues: CASSPGGGSTDTQYF. DNA for the CDR3: TGTGCCTCCTCCCCCGGCGGGGGGAGCACAGATACGCAGTATTTT.

The table lists this clonotype with a few counts. Since a much larger clone is just one base distant, this may be a read error. This chain joins TRBV12-3 or TRBV12-4 and TRBJ2-7; the D is unclear. Trimming pared 3 bases from V and 5 bases from J, leaving 11 bases between. The CDR3 loop spans 13 amino acids. In nucleotides, the CDR3 is TGTGCCAGCAGTTTCGCTGGCCGAAACGAGCAGTACTTC. This gives the protein CASSFAGRNEQYF.

The chain recombines TRBV25-1 with TRBJ2-1; D gene unclear. Germline CDR1 reads MGHDK; CDR2 reads SYGVNS. The CDR3 consists of 17 residues. Trimming took off 3 bases at V and 0 bases at J, with 15 bases between the two ends. CDR3 nucleotide sequence: TGTGCCAGCAGTGATAAAAGGGCGTCGAGCTCCTACAATGAGCAGTTCTTC. Encoded protein: CASSDKRASSSYNEQFF.

This clonotype was recorded at least ten times. The V call is TRBV12-3 or TRBV12-4, the J call TRBJ2-7; no clear D gene. The CDR3 length is 13 residues. The V gene lost 1 base and the J gene lost 12 bases, with 16 bases spanning the gap. For the CDR3, the DNA is TGTGCCAGCAGTTTAGGTTCTCACCTGACGGGGTACTTC. Amino acid sequence: CASSLGSHLTGYF.

The chain recombines TRBV4-1 with TRBJ2-2; 14 nucleotides match TRBD2. Germline V lookup: CDR1 MGHRA, CDR2 YSYEKL. The V gene end was trimmed by 0 bases and the J gene end by 7 bases; junction bases not matched to a gene: 10. The CDR3 runs 19 residues. The CDR3 sequence is CASSQDRRTSGRKDGELFF. The DNA for the CDR3 is TGCGCCAGCAGCCAAGATAGGAGGACTAGCGGGAGGAAGGACGGGGAGCTGTTTTTT.

The V and J genes are TRBV5-5 and TRBJ2-5; weak D call: TRBD2 (6 bases). This CDR3 contains 16 residues. Germline V lookup: CDR1 SGHKS, CDR2 YYEKEE (reference sequence). Trimming removed 1 base from V and 5 bases from J, with 18 bases in between. In DNA, the CDR3 is TGTGCCAGCAGCTTGAGATTCCAGGAGGGGAACGAGACCCAGTACTTC. Protein sequence: CASSLRFQEGNETQYF.

This clonotype was seen only once. This rearrangement joins TRBV7-3 to TRBJ1-1; D is unresolved. There are 16 residues in the CDR3. Trimming stripped 5 bases from V and 6 bases from J, with 22 bases between. Germline loops: CDR1 SGHTA, CDR2 FQGTGA. CDR3 sequence reads: CASSESVGKYSSEAFF. Written as DNA, the CDR3 is TGTGCCAGCAGCGAATCGGTGGGGAAGTATAGCTCTGAAGCTTTCTTT.

V usage is TRBV24-1 and J usage is TRBJ1-1, with 8 positions matching TRBD1. V was pared by 9 bases and J by 0 bases, with 2 bases of the junction left unmatched. The CDR3 extends over 13 amino acids. CDR1 is KGHDR, CDR2 SFDVKD, per germline. The CDR3 DNA follows: TGTGCCACCGGGACAGGCTTGAACACTGAAGCTTTCTTT. Protein product: CATGTGLNTEAFF.

This clonotype came up many times. The chain combines TRBV20-1 with TRBJ2-3, with D hard to call. V was trimmed by 0 bases and J by 0 bases, leaving 7 bases between them. Germline assignment: CDR1 DFQATT and CDR2 SNEGSKA (reference sequence). The CDR3 runs 14 residues. CDR3 loop: CSARERASTDTQYF. The CDR3 DNA reads TGCAGTGCTAGAGAAAGGGCTAGCACAGATACGCAGTATTTT.

The chain is built from TRBV15 and TRBJ2-3; D perhaps matches TRBD1 (6 bases). In germline, CDR1 is LNHNV, CDR2 YYDKDF (reference sequence). The CDR3 covers 12 residues. V was pared by 8 bases and J by 4 bases, with 10 bases between. DNA for the CDR3: TGTGCCACCTCGCAGGGGCCAGATACGCAGTATTTT. Protein: CATSQGPDTQYF.

Regarding this clonotype: A junction boundary mismatches the germline segment, possibly from a read error. The gene calls are TRBV15 and TRBJ1-5; no reliable D call. This CDR3 comprises 13 residues. CDR1 is LNHNV and CDR2 is YYDKDF in the germline V gene (reference sequence). CDR3 DNA: TGCGCCACCAGGTTCTGGGTAGGTCAGCCCCAGCATTTT. Translating gives CATRFWVGQPQHF.

This clonotype was recorded at least ten times. The V gene is TRBV6-1, the J gene TRBJ2-2; D is unclear. This CDR3 region has 13 residues. Looked up from germline, CDR1 is MNHNS and CDR2 is SASEGT. V was trimmed by 4 bases and J by 4 bases, leaving 7 bases between them. CDR3 DNA sequence: TGTGCCAGCAGTGCCTGGAGCACCGGGGAGCTGTTTTTT. This translates into CASSAWSTGELFF.

V gene TRBV25-1 combines with J gene TRBJ2-2; 7 bases map to TRBD2. Per germline, CDR1 MGHDK and CDR2 SYGVNS. Trimming cost V 1 base and J 4 bases; bases outside gene matches: 6. The CDR3 is 16 amino acids. The DNA of the CDR3 is TGTGCCAGCAGTGAATGGGGGGGAGAGGGCACCGGGGAGCTGTTTTTT. This encodes CASSEWGGEGTGELFF. Supplemented by reference TRBV25-1 and TRBJ2-2, the full variable domain reads EADIYQTPRYLVIGTGKKITLECSQTMGHDKMYWYQQDPGMELHLIHYSYGVNSTEKGDLSSESTVSRIRTEHFPLTLESARPSHTSQYLCASSEWGGEGTGELFFGEGSRLTVL.

This clonotype was picked up a small number of times. The chain uses TRBV4-3 and TRBJ2-7, with 7 bases lining up with TRBD1. Unmatched junction bases numbered 5, after V lost 0 bases and J lost 0 bases. Germline CDR1 LGHNA, CDR2 YSLEER. This CDR3 region has 16 residues. CDR3 sequence: CASSQDLGQSSYEQYF. The CDR3 nucleotides are TGCGCCAGCAGCCAAGATCTGGGACAGAGCTCCTACGAGCAGTACTTC.

This rearrangement joins TRBV24-1 to TRBJ2-5, with TRBD1 as a possible D gene (6 bases). Trimming removed 3 bases from V and 4 bases from J, with 14 bases in between. The CDR3 totals 15 residues. The germline V gene has CDR1 KGHDR and CDR2 SFDVKD. This CDR3 is CATSDPQGPAETQYF. CDR3 nucleotides: TGTGCCACCAGTGATCCACAGGGTCCCGCAGAGACCCAGTACTTC.

The chain links TRBV12-5 to TRBJ2-7; no clear D. The CDR3 loop spans 13 amino acids. CDR1 is LGHNT and CDR2 is FRNRAP in the germline V gene. The ends were cut back, 3 bases at V and 2 bases at J, with 8 bases in the middle. The CDR3 DNA sequence: TGTGCTAGTGGTTTACCAGACGCCTACGAGCAGTACTTC. Translating it yields CASGLPDAYEQYF.

The chain joins TRBV5-1 to TRBJ2-7, with 11 bases that match TRBD2. The CDR3 spans 15 residues. The J segment lost 3 bases and the V segment lost 4 bases, leaving 6 bases of the junction unmatched. Germline V gene data show CDR1 as SGHRS and CDR2 as YFSETQ. The CDR3 sequence: CASSVTSGSVYEQYF. The CDR3 coding sequence is TGCGCCAGCAGCGTAACTAGCGGGAGCGTCTACGAGCAGTACTTC.

A word on this clonotype: The junction departs from the called germline gene at one end, perhaps through a read error. The chain joins TRBV20-1 to TRBJ1-1, with a weak D call TRBD1 (6 bases). This CDR3 has 12 residues. Germline V gives CDR1 DFQATT, CDR2 SNEGSKA (reference sequence). The CDR3 nucleotides read TGCAGTGCTAGAGGCCTTTGGGGGGACACCACCTTT. Translating gives CSARGLWGDTTF.

Here the CDR3 reads CSARGGETQYF. The DNA of the CDR3 is TGCAGTGCTAGGGGCGGTGAGACCCAGTACTTC. The V and J genes are TRBV20-1 and TRBJ2-5; no reliable D call. V lost 3 bases, J lost 5 bases, and 7 bases lay in between. Germline assignment: CDR1 DFQATT and CDR2 SNEGSKA (reference sequence). CDR3 size: 11 residues.

This clonotype was recorded once. The J gene is TRBJ2-7, the V gene TRBV10-1, with TRBD1 matching over 10 bases. CDR3 length: 18 residues. Trimming cost V 4 bases and J 2 bases; bases outside gene matches: 14. Per the germline V gene, CDR1 is WNHNN and CDR2 is SYGVQD (reference sequence). The CDR3 region has the DNA TGCGCCAGCAGTGCCGGCAGCGTAGGACAGGGGGTAACCTACGAGCAGTACTTC. This codes for CASSAGSVGQGVTYEQYF.

This clonotype showed up many times. The chain is built from TRBV5-1 and TRBJ2-2, with 13 bases matching TRBD2. With 0 bases clipped from V and 4 bases from J, the junction kept 9 bases outside the gene matches. Germline-derived CDR1 and CDR2 are SGHRS and YFSETQ. This CDR3 region has 19 residues. The CDR3 sequence is CASSLAVRTSGSGTGELFF. The CDR3 DNA is TGCGCCAGCAGCTTGGCCGTACGGACTAGCGGGAGTGGCACCGGGGAGCTGTTTTTT.

The chain's CDR3 is CASSETQGYEQYF. In DNA, the CDR3 is TGCGCCAGCAGTGAGACCCAGGGCTACGAGCAGTACTTC. V is TRBV10-1 and J is TRBJ2-7; weak D call: TRBD1 (5 bases). Looked up from germline, CDR1 is WNHNN and CDR2 is SYGVQD (reference sequence). The CDR3 loop spans 13 amino acids. Trimming removed 2 bases at V and 3 bases at J, with 8 bases between.

This clonotype was detected many times. The V gene is TRBV2, the J gene TRBJ2-3; 8 bases fit TRBD1. Germline V lookup: CDR1 SNHLY, CDR2 FYNNEI. V gave up 4 bases and J gave up 3 bases; unmatched junction bases: 3. The CDR3 loop spans 14 amino acids. CDR3 region: CASSVRDRTDTQYF. The DNA of the CDR3 is TGTGCCAGCAGTGTCCGGGACAGGACAGATACGCAGTATTTT.